This T cell receptor (beta chain) was obtained from a study of blood T cell repertoires in COVID-19. Across the study: Acute and convalescent COVID-19 specimens originated in the United States, Italy and Spain. The cDNA or gDNA used as material had been derived from T cells, B-cell-depleted T cells, or PBMCs.

Study processing details: Counts of nucleated cells, estimated from reference gene primer amplification, were obtained. Method: immunoSEQ multiplex PCR; TCRdb's copy keeps in-frame clones and lacks some. For V, J and clone size, that table is used; D and trimming come from the DNA. The repertoire includes under 55,000 clones, 70% to 90% of them detected once, and under 35% sits in the top ten. This CDR3 spans 19 amino acids. CDR1 is SGHVS, CDR2 FQNEAQ, per germline. V trimming: 5 bases; J trimming: 0 bases; junction bases outside the gene matches: 11. The source of this sequence is a woman older than 75 with acute or convalescent COVID-19. The chain links TRBV7-8 to TRBJ2-4; 12 bases are shared with TRBD2. Sequenced: peripheral blood. The CDR3 sequence is CASSNQLAGGPLAKNIQYF. In DNA form, the CDR3 reads TGTGCCAGCAGCAACCAGCTAGCGGGAGGGCCCCTAGCCAAAAACATTCAGTACTTC.